The rows below give T cell receptor beta chains drawn from one sample of a study of OX40 agonist ivuxolimab in advanced cancers. Libraries were prepared by immunoSEQ multiplex PCR; TCRdb keeps only in-frame clonotypes and omits some of them. The sample shows about 120,000 clones, approximately 89% of them seen only once. Specimen: CD4+ or CD8+ T cells sorted from blood, collected in a trial of the OX40 agonist ivuxolimab. The source of these receptors is an adult with an advanced solid tumor such as melanoma, head and neck, liver or kidney cancer. Each CDR3 is given without its conserved first and last residue. A D gene is named only where the DNA matches it firmly.

>TRBV2|-
ASTLGLQPQH
>TRBV5-4|TRBD1
ASSLELQGANEKLF
>TRBV5-1|TRBD1
ASSKGQGAQETQY
>TRBV5-4|-
ASSLTPAQETQY
>TRBV19|-
ASSIGQVGGYT
>TRBV7-8|TRBD2
ASTRGGPYEQY
>TRBV7-2|TRBD2
ASSLSGTRVADTQY
>TRBV5-4|-
ASSLPIGETQY
>TRBV5-1|-
ASSPGVYGYT
>TRBV5-6|-
ASSPNPGLTEAF
>TRBV18|TRBD1
ASSPGQGDQPQH
>TRBV10-3|-
AIRRDTRETQY
>TRBV7-2|-
ASSLDAGFSYEQY
>TRBV2|-
ASSPTMDAGRAQY
>TRBV27|-
ASSFLWGYEQY